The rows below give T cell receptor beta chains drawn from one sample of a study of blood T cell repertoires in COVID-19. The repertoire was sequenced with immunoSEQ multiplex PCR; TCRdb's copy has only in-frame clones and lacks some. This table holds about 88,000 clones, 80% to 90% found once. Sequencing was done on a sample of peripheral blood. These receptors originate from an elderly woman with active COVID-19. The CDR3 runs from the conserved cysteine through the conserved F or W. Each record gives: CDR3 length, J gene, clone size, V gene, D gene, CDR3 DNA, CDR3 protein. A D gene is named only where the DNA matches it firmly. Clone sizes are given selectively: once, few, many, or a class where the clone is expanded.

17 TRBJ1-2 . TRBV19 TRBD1 TGTGCCAGTAGTCCCCCGTTAAGACAGGGTACCTTCTATGGCTACACCTTC CASSPPLRQGTFYGYTF
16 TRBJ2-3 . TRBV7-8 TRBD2 TGTGCCAGCAGCTCCAGACTTAGCGGGGACACAGATACGCAGTATTTT CASSSRLSGDTDTQYF
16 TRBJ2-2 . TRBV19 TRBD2 TGTGCCAGTAGTCATACTAGCGGGAGGAACACCGGGGAGCTGTTTTTT CASSHTSGRNTGELFF
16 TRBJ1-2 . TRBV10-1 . TGCGCCAGCAGTGAGTCGGGGGCGGGCAGGAACTATGGCTACACCTTC CASSESGAGRNYGYTF
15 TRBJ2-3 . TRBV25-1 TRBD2 TGTGCCAGCAGTGAATATGACGGGAGGGCTTATACGCAGTATTTT CASSEYDGRAYTQYF
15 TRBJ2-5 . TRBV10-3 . TGTGCCATCAGCGCGACGGGGGGCAGTGAGGAGACCCAGTACTTC CAISATGGSEETQYF
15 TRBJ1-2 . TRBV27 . TGTGCCAGCCGTCCCCTGGCGGGAACTAACTATGGCTACACCTTC CASRPLAGTNYGYTF
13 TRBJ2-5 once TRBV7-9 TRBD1 TGTGCCAGCAGCTCCTGGGACAGACAGACCCAGTACTTC CASSSWDRQTQYF
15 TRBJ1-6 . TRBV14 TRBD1 TGTGCCAGCAGCATCCGGACAGGGGGAAATTCACCCCTCCACTTT CASSIRTGGNSPLHF
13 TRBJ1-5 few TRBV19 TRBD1 TGTGCCAGTAGTATTGGGGGTCGGGACAGGCAGCATTTT CASSIGGRDRQHF
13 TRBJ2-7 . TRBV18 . TGTGCCAGCTCACCCACACGCCCCTTCGAGCAGTACTTC CASSPTRPFEQYF
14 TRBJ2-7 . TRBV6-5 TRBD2 TGTGCCAGCAGTTATAAGCGGGAATCCTACGAGCAGTACTTC CASSYKRESYEQYF
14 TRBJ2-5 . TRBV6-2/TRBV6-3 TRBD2 TGTGCCAGCAGCCCGGGGGGGGGCCAAGAGACCCAGTACTTC CASSPGGGQETQYF
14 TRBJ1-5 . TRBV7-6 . TGTGCCAGCAGTTTGACTCCTAGGCATCAGCCCCAGCATTTT CASSLTPRHQPQHF
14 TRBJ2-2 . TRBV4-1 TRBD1 TGCGCCGGTAGACAGGGGCCATACACCGGGGAGCTGTTTTTT CAGRQGPYTGELFF
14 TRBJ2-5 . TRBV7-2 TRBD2 TGTGCCAGCAGCCCAAGCGGGAGTCGAGAGACCCAGTACTTC CASSPSGSRETQYF
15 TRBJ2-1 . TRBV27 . TGTGCCAGCAGTTTATCCTGGGGCGCAGGAAATGAGCAGTTCTTC CASSLSWGAGNEQFF